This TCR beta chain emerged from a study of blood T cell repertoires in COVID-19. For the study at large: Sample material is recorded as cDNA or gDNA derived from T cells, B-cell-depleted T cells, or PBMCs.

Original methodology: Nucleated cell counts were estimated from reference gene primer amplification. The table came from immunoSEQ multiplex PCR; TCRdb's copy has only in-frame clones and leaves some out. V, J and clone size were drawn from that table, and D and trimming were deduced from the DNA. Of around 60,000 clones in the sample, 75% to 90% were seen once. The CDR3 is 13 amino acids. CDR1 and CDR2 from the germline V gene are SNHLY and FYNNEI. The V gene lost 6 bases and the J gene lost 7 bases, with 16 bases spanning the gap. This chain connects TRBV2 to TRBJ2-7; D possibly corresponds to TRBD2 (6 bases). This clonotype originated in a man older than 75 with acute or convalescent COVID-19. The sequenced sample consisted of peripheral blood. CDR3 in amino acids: CASRPPLGREQYF. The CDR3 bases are TGTGCCAGCAGGCCCCCCCTAGGGAGGGAGCAGTACTTC.